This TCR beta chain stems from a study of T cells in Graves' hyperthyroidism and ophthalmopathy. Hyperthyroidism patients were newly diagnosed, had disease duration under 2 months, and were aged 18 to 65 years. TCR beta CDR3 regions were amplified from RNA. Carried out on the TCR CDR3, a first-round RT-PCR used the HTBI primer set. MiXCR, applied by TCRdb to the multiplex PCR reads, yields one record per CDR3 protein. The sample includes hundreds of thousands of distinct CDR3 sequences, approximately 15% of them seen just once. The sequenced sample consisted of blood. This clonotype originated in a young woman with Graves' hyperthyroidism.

The CDR3, as DNA: TGCGCCAGCAGCTTTGGTTACTGGGCAGAGACCCAGTACTTC. It translates to CASSFGYWAETQYF. The V gene is TRBV5-1, the J gene TRBJ2-5; no clear D. V lost 2 bases to trimming and J lost 4 bases, with 12 bases between them. Looked up from germline, CDR1 is SGHRS and CDR2 is YFSETQ. The length of the CDR3 is 14 residues.